This TCR beta chain was captured in a study of prognosis after radiotherapy for stage I lung cancer. Template was genomic DNA; TCR beta CDR3 amplified in two multiplex PCR rounds. The use of primers specific to each TRBV and TRBJ gene characterized first-round PCR. TCRdb ran MiXCR on the multiplex PCR reads and lists one entry per CDR3 protein. The sample shows approximately 35,000 distinct CDR3 sequences, approximately 35% of them seen only once. The CDR3 has 14 residues. V lost 4 bases to trimming and J lost 7 bases; unmatched junction nucleotides: 9. Germline assignment: CDR1 SGHTA and CDR2 FQGNSA. This clonotype was picked up one time.

This TCR was sampled from a donor aged 50 or older with non-small cell lung cancer. The V and J genes are TRBV7-2 and TRBJ2-5, with 7 bases that match TRBD1. The specimen comprised PBMCs, sampled before or after stereotactic body radiation therapy (not recorded which). The CDR3 loop reads CASSSLTGSTTQYF. The CDR3 bases are TGTGCCAGCAGCTCTTTGACAGGGTCAACGACCCAGTACTTC.